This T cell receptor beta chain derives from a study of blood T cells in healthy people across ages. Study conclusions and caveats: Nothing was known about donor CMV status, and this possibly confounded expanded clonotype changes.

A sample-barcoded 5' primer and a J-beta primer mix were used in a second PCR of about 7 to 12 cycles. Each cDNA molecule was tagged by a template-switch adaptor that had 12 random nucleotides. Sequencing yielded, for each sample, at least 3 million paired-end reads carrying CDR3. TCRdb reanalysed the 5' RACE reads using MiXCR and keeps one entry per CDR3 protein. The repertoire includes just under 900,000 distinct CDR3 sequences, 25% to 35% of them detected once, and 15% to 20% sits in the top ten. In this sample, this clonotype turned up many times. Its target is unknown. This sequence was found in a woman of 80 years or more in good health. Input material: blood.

The CDR3 nucleotides are TGTGCCAGCAGCCCGGATAGGGGGCAGGATACGCAGTATTTT. Its protein is CASSPDRGQDTQYF. V usage is TRBV5-4 and J usage is TRBJ2-3; 7 bases agree with TRBD1. CDR1 and CDR2 (germline): SGHNT, YYREEE (reference sequence). This CDR3 is 14 amino acids long. V was clipped by 4 bases and J by 6 bases; unmatched bases: 8. Full variable domain (outside the CDR3, taken from reference TRBV5-4 and TRBJ2-3): ETGVTQSPTHLIKTRGQQVTLRCSSQSGHNTVSWYQQALGQGPQFIFQYYREEENGRGNFPPRFSGLQFPNYSSELNVNALELDDSALYLCASSPDRGQDTQYFGPGTRLTVL.